This T cell receptor (beta chain) was retrieved from a study of cytomegalovirus exposure and HLA in healthy donors. Study-level background: In a previous analysis, more than 90 million unique TCR beta sequences were found from roughly 180 million T cells.

Findings and caveats of the study: Further analysis was carried out later, and it showed several of the most significant clusters appearing linked to common viral pathogens. TCR beta V- and J-gene trimming, according to a later analysis, was linked to a missense DCLRE1C variant.

PCR involved 60 Vbeta and 13 Jbeta primers. Some clones are missing from TCRdb's copy, which holds only in-frame ones; the method was immunoSEQ multiplex PCR. The table lists 90,000 to 150,000 clones, about 8.6% of them singletons. Despite likely unrecorded immune exposures, the donors were nominally healthy at the time of sampling. This clone has a handful of counts. The antigen is undetermined. Distinct nucleotide sequences in the sample also encode this CDR3. This receptor was taken from a woman aged 40 to 50 in good health and CMV-seropositive. The sequenced material came from PBMCs.

CDR3 sequence reads: CASSDGRGSNSPLHF. The CDR3, as DNA: TGTGCCAGCAGTGACGGCAGGGGATCTAATTCACCCCTCCACTTT. V is TRBV6-4 and J is TRBJ1-6, with D perhaps matching TRBD1 (6 bases). The CDR3 has 15 amino acids. The ends were cut back, 2 bases at V and 6 bases at J, with 11 bases in the middle. Germline CDR1 MRHNA, CDR2 SNTAGT.